The entry that follows covers one T cell receptor beta chain sequence. It has no known antigen specificity. No much larger clone is present one base from it, and per-base qualities are unavailable. The immunoSEQ Assay, a bias-controlled multiplex PCR, was used to amplify TCRbeta CDR3 regions from genomic DNA. For the original study's pipeline: The number of nucleated cells in each sample was estimated from the amplification of reference gene primers within the assay. To quantify the absolute abundance of each unique TCRbeta CDR3 rearrangement, sequence reads were collapsed and filtered. For each sample, productive Simpson clonality was calculated as the square root of Simpson's diversity index over productive rearrangements. Not all clones reach the TCRdb copy of this immuneACCESS table, which keeps in-frame sequences only. Checked studies attribute under half of the gap to unresolved V genes and leave the rest unexplained. V and J calls and clone size come straight from that table; D and trimming were deduced from the DNA. This sample has around 190,000 clones in its table, and around 85% of those were observed once. Jointly, the top ten make up 6.5% to 10% of the sample.

At the junction V is shortened by 5 bases and J by 3 bases, with 13 bases in between. The CDR3 sequence holds 15 residues, the cysteine and phenylalanine included. The sequence is cut down to CDR3 DNA, 45 bases in frame from base 1. The germline V gene gives CDR1 as SNHLY and CDR2 as FYNNEI. The data stem from a study of blood T cell repertoires in COVID-19 (TCRdb year 2020). Regarding the study in general: Samples from collaborators originated in the United States, Italy and Spain and spanned both the acute and convalescent phases of COVID-19. Deeply sampled blood TCRbeta repertoires from subjects exposed to, actively infected with, or recovered from COVID-19 were included in the dataset. A freely available public database, intended as a resource for researchers studying the immune response to SARS-CoV-2, is where the repertoires were released. Where available, HLA class I and class II types were obtained from metadata supplied by the sample provider rather than from assay-based typing. The material from the prospective study consisted of cDNA or gDNA derived from T cells, B-cell-depleted T cells, or PBMCs. Sample metadata almost always included a de-identified subject ID, COVID-19 status, age in years and sex. The samples were drawn from two sources: the first 160 participants of the ongoing ImmuneRACE study, and 1,200 or so subjects contributed by 6 global collaborators.

Each collaborating institution followed its own protocols to collect whole blood in K2EDTA tubes. For TCRbeta analysis, collaborators shipped samples as frozen whole blood, isolated PBMCs, or DNA extracted from either of those sample types. What the authors observed across the whole study: The amount of clinical and demographic metadata varied by source and participant and was provided uncurated.

The clonotype originates from a woman in her sixties or seventies with acute or convalescent COVID-19. Sample: peripheral blood. The sequence is built from TRBV2 and TRBJ2-2; TRBD2 could be the D gene, as 5 bases match. The nucleotide sequence is given as TGTGCCAGCAGTACTAGGACCCGGGACACCGGGGAGCTGTTTTTT. Its coded protein is CASSTRTRDTGELFF.